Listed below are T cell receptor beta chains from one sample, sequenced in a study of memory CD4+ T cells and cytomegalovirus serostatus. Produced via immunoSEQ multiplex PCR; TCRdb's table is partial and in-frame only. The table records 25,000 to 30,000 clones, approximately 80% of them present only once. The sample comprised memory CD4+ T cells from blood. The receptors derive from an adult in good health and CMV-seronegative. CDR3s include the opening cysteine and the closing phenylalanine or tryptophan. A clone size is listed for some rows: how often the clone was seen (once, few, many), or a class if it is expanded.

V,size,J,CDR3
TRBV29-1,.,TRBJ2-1,CSVMDRGFSSSGSSYNEQFF
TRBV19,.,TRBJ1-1,CASRGVLGLVRTEAFF
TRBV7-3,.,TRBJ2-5,CASSLTSGGGETQYF
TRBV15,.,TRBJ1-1,CATSRDVRQTNTEAFF
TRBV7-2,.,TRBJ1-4,CASSFHGTPNEKLFF
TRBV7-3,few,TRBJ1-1,CASSSGTGNTEAFF
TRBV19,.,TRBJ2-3,CASSYSADTQYF
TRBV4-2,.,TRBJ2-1,CASSPPQTYNEQFF
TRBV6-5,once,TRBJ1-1,CASQIQKNTEAFF
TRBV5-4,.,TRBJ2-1,CASSQLTEHEQFF
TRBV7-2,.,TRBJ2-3,CASSFGGTGTDTQYF
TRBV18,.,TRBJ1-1,CASSPPTALNTEAFF
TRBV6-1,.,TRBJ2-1,CASSEIPDRQFF
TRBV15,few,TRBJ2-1,CATGTNYNEQFF
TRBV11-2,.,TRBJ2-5,CASSRQVQETQYF
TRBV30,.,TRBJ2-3,CAWSGGDTQYF
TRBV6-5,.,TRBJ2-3,CASNRGTRADTQYF
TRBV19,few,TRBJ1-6,CASSGTGGNSPLHF
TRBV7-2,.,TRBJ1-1,CASSLALGRHTEAFF
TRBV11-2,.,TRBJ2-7,CASSKQGIYEQYF
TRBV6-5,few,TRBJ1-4,CASSSRGGQDEKLFF
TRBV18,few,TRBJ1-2,CASSPSGATNYGYTF
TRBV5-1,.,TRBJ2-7,CASSLLGQLTEQYF
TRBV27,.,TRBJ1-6,CASSFYDTSYNSPLHF
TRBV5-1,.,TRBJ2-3,CASSPRTGSTDTQYF
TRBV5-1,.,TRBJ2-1,CASSLGLAESNEQFF
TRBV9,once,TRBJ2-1,CASSVRVLDEQFF
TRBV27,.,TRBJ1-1,CASTLYPPTGFGNTEAFF
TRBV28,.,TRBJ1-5,CASSFGYSQPQHF
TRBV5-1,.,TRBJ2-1,CASSSSINTGREQFF
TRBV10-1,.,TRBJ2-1,CASSGQGAGQQFF
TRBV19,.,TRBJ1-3,CASSALDREDTIYF
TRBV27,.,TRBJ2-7,CASSLLGQGAYEQYF
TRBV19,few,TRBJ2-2,CASSYLQVGTGELFF
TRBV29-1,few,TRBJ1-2,CSVGDRGNYGYTF
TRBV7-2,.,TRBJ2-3,CASSVRPGDTQYF
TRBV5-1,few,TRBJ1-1,CASSDVSIQAFF
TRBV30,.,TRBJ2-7,CAWSATGTGPYEQYF
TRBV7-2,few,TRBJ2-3,CASSLVAGSSSTDTQYF
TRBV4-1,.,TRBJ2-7,CASSQDGSRNYEQYF
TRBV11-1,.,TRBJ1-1,CASRPTPGTGDTEAFF
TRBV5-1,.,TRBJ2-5,CASSLRASGGAGETQYF
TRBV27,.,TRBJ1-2,CASSQGQGAFYGYTF
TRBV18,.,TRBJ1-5,CASSLYPADQPQHF
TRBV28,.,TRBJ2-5,CAGGTGGDETQYF
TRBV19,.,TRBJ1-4,CASSIFVDEKLFF
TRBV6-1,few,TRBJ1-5,CASSMTGYLGQPQHF
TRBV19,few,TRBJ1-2,CASQRDTNYGYTF
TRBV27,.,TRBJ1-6,CASSTRFRESTYNSPLHF
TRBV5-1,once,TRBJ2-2,CASTYENTGELFF
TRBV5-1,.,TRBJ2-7,CASSLRTGTSGSYEQYF
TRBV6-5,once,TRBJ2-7,CASSYDVLEAYEQYF
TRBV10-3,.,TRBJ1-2,CAISEQGANYGYTF
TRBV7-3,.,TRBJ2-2,CASSLGSGSTGELFF
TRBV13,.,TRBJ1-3,CASSTPTGRSGNTIYF
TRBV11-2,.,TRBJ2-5,CASSSTGRGETQYF
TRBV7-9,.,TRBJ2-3,CASSPRAPLAGVADTQYF
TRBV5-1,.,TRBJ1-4,CASSRTGDSAEKLFF